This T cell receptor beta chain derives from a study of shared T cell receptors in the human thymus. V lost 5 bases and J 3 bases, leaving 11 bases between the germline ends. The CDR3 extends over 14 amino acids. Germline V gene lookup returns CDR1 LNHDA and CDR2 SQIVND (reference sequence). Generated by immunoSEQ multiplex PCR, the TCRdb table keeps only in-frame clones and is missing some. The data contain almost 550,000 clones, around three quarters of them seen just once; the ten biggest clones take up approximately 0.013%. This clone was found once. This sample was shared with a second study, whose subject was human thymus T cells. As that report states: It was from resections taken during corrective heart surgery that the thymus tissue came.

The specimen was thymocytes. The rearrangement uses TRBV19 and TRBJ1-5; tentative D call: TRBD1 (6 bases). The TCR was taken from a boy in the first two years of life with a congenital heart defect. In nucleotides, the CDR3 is TGTGCCAGTAGTGAGTGGGGACACAATCAGCCCCAGCATTTT. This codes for CASSEWGHNQPQHF.